This T cell receptor beta chain came from a study of CD8 T cells in ankylosing spondylitis. TCRdb fed the 5' RACE reads into MiXCR, producing one record per CDR3 protein. The sample consists of about 340,000 distinct CDR3 sequences, around 20% of them appearing once. The V gene's germline CDR1 is DFQATT and CDR2 SNEGSKA (reference sequence). CDR3 length: 14 residues. The V gene end was trimmed by 6 bases and the J gene end by 2 bases; junction bases not matched to a gene: 6. The receptor's source is a male donor with ankylosing spondylitis or in good health (not recorded which). J is TRBJ2-2 and V is TRBV20-1; 7 nucleotides match TRBD1. The source material was blood, either unsorted or a sorted T cell fraction (not recorded which). The CDR3, as DNA: TGCAGTGCCATCCGGGACAGAAACACCGGGGAGCTGTTTTTT. As protein: CSAIRDRNTGELFF.